Sequencing of this TCR beta chain was carried out in a study of T cell responses to AZD1222 COVID-19 vaccine listed by TCRdb under 2021. With respect to the entire study: AZD1222 recipients whose second dose came at about 4 weeks and those whose second dose came at about 12 weeks were combined into one group, since spike-specific TCR depth and breadth did not differ between the two schedules. Trial participants were enrolled by age into subgroups of 18-55, 56-69 and 70-plus years, and 148, 28 and 57 TCR-sequenced participants, respectively, were included in these subgroups. TCR sequencing covered over 230 trial participants: some 210 given two doses of AZD1222 and 26 given two doses of MenACWY control vaccine.

The CDR3 runs 12 residues from the cysteine to the phenylalanine. Only the CDR3 DNA is retained, 36 bases long and in frame from the first base. The paper's findings and limits, for the study overall: Most participants were white British and females outnumbered males, and the authors suggested that clonal diversity may have been underestimated. The vaccine-associated CD4 TCRs covered the entire spike protein, and the dominant responses fell in regions 160-218 and 743-854. Nearly half of unique spike-specific TCRs reportedly recognized epitopes outside regions mutated in the B.1.351 and B.1.1.7 variants. Conclusions about previously exposed vaccinees are limited because only a handful of AZD1222 recipients were SARS-CoV-2 seropositive at baseline. After two AZD1222 doses, spike-specific TCR breadth and depth were significantly higher than at day 0 and than in MenACWY recipients. The 56-69-year group was small, and its depth increase did not reach significance, likely because of low power. Because no day 14 peak-response samples were available, repertoires were characterized only after the peak T cell response.

The CDR3 regions of human TCRbeta chains were analyzed by immunosequencing. In the paper's pipeline: TCRs in the repertoires were compared against a reference library of SARS-CoV-2-specific TCRs that had been generated with the MIRA antigen-specificity platform. Breadth was defined as the fraction of unique TCRs that were SARS-CoV-2-associated. Depth was defined as the fraction of total T cells that were SARS-CoV-2-associated. Each spike-specific TCR was assigned to its reactive spike region and to a CD4 or CD8 class using the MIRA data. Log10-transformed breadth and depth values were compared by one-way ANOVA with Sidak's multiple comparisons tests. This immuneACCESS table, as held by TCRdb, lists in-frame sequences with V and J called but not all clones. Of the missing ones, under half trace to an unresolved V gene in checked studies; the others have no known cause. For V, J and clone size, that table is used; D and trimming come from the DNA. The sample records about 120,000 clones, 75% to 95% of which are singletons. The top ten constitute 5.4% of the sample.

Comments on this clone: What this receptor recognizes is not known. No qualities accompany the bases; no much larger clone lies one base away.

What this sample's time point label stands for: baseline before first vaccination. Vaccinee samples were obtained from the UK trials COV001 and COV002, which included a single-blind randomized controlled phase 2/3 trial of AZD1222 (ChAdOx1 nCoV-19) in healthy adults. For TCRbeta chain sequencing, PBMC samples from trial participants were taken at day 0 and at day 28 after the second dose. This receptor was identified in an adult in good health. The material was peripheral blood, obtained on day 0 of AZD1222 vaccination. This chain joins TRBV21-1 to TRBJ1-2; TRBD1, the D gene given by the table, was not confirmed from the DNA. TRBV21-1 is classified as a pseudogene. The nucleotide sequence is TGTGCCAGCAGCAAAGCAGGGGCTGGCTACACCTTC. Protein translation: CASSKAGAGYTF.